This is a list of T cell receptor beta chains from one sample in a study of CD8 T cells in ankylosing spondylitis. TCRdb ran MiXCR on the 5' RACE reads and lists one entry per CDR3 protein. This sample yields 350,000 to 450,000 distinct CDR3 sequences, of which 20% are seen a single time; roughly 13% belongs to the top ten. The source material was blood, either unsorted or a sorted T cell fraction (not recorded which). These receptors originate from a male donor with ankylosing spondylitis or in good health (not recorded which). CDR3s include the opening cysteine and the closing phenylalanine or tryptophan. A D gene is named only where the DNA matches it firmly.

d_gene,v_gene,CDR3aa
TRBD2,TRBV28,CASSFRTSGANTGELFF
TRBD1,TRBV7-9,CASSFLEGQGSWEQYF
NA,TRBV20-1,CSARPPGPTYEQYF
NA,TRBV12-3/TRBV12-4,CASSNKTNGRETQYF
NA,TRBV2,CASGSQGESLYGYTF
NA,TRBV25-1,CASSESPVLLGRPSQETQYF
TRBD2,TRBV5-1,CASSLAGSGNEQFF
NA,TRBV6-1,CASSVGTQSSDTQYF
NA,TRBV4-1,CASSRPADTGELFF
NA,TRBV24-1,CATSVAGRTFTDTQYF
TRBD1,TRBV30,CAWSGTGLIEPQHF
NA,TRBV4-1,CASSQDSGERPQEQYF
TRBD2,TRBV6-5,CASSGGAGELFF
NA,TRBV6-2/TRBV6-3,CASSYKGGLYNEQFF
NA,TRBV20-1,CSARVRQDSSYNSPLHF
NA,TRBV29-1,CSVERVPRGSTDTQYF
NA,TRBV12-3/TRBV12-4,CASSLFVGRFF
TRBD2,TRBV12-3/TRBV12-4,CASSLLLGEGTYEQYF
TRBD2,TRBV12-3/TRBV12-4,CASSPGGDEQYF
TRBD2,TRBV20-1,CSARLAGGLLDEQFF
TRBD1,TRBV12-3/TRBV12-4,CASSTGQGGGETQYF
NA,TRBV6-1,CATLALGGAATEAFF
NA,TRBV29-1,CSVCDYTDTQYF
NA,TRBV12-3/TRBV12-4,CASSLVRGYGSSYEQYF
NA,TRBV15,CATQGNSYNEQFF
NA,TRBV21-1,CASSKVAGGQNSYEQYF
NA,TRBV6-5,CASSYRELVYEQYF
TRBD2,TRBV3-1,CASSPIGGANEQFF
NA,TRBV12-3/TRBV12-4,CASSFGRYYEQYF
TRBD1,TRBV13,CASSNTGGGYEQYF
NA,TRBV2,CASRPQRGELISTGELFF
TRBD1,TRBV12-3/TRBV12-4,CASSPPGTGYTGELFF
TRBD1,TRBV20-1,CSAPEFGQGIFGRETQYF
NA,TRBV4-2,CASSQDAGRRGGEQFF
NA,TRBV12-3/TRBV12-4,CASAGMPDTQYF
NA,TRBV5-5,CASRGELRAPTSTDTQYF
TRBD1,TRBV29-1,CSVRGQGSYEQYF
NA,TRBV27,CASSFGHGGEQYF
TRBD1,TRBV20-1,CSAVGTGARNTEAFF
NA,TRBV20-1,CSARDLGTESYNEQFF
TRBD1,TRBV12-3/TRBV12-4,CASSDRSIFTGELFF
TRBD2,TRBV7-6,CASSPTFFLAGGPGELFF
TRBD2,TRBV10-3,CAISLTLAGGTDKETQYF
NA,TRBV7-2,CASSLARGWGNQPQHF
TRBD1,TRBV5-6,CASSLTGGDQPQHF
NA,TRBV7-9,CASSLLEGSGEQFF
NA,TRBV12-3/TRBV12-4,CASRLGGSEQFF
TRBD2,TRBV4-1,CASSSGTSGKETQYF
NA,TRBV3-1,CASSQVSGTYNEQFF
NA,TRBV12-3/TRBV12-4,CASSPAVGTEETQYF